One T cell receptor beta chain is described in this entry. The same CDR3 can be traced to other DNA sequences in this sample. This sample stems from a study of blood T cell repertoires in COVID-19. About the research overall: Acute and convalescent COVID-19 samples came from the United States, Italy and Spain. PBMCs, B-cell-depleted T cells, or T cells were the source of the cDNA or gDNA that made up the material.

Study processing details: The authors estimated nucleated cell counts from reference gene primer amplification. The data were produced by immunoSEQ multiplex PCR, yet TCRdb's version contains in-frame clones alone and is incomplete. That table furnishes V, J and clone size, whereas the DNA furnished D and trimming. The sample records 200,000 to 250,000 clones, over 75% being singletons. V gave up 3 bases and J gave up 4 bases, with 10 bases separating them. The CDR3 covers 14 residues. Germline V gene sequence: CDR1 MGHDK, CDR2 SYGVNS. The receptor's source is a woman aged 35 to 49 who had recovered from COVID-19. This sequence joins TRBV25-1 and TRBJ1-3; no definite D call. The sample consisted of peripheral blood. Written as DNA, the CDR3 is TGTGCCAGCAGTGAGTCGGGTGACGGAAACACCATATATTTT. It codes for CASSESGDGNTIYF.